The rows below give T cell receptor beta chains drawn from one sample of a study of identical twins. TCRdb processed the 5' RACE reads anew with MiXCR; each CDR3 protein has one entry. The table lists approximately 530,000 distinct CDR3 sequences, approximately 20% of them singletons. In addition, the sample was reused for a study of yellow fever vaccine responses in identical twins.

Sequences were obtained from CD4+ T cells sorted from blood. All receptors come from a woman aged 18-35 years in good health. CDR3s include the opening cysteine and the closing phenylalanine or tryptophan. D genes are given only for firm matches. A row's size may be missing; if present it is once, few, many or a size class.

CASWTSYSYEQYF	TGTGCCAGCTGGACTAGCTACTCCTACGAGCAGTACTTC	-	TRBJ2-7	TRBD2	TRBV28
CASSLDGTASSYEQYF	TGTGCCAGCAGCTTAGACGGGACAGCCTCCTCCTACGAGCAGTACTTC	few	TRBJ2-7	TRBD1	TRBV7-6
CAISEQGSYNEQFF	TGTGCCATCAGTGAACAGGGCTCCTACAATGAGCAGTTCTTC	few	TRBJ2-1	-	TRBV10-3
CASGAQGGDEQFF	TGTGCCAGCGGGGCCCAGGGGGGCGATGAGCAGTTCTTC	-	TRBJ2-1	-	TRBV6-1
CASSLFPSGGTGELFF	TGTGCCAGCAGCTTATTCCCTAGCGGGGGCACCGGGGAGCTGTTTTTT	few	TRBJ2-2	TRBD2	TRBV7-2
CASSNGPSGSTSADTQYF	TGTGCCAGCAGCAACGGTCCTAGCGGGTCCACCTCGGCAGATACGCAGTATTTT	few	TRBJ2-3	TRBD2	TRBV5-5
CATSDPASSYNEQFF	TGTGCCACCAGTGACCCAGCGAGCTCCTACAATGAGCAGTTCTTC	-	TRBJ2-1	-	TRBV24-1
CASSSSGRGDEKLFF	TGTGCCAGCAGCTCCTCGGGGAGGGGGGATGAAAAACTGTTTTTT	-	TRBJ1-4	-	TRBV21-1
CSATSGGAHQDTQYF	TGCAGTGCTACTAGCGGGGGGGCCCACCAAGATACGCAGTATTTT	few	TRBJ2-3	TRBD2	TRBV20-1
CASSRERVGIGKLFF	TGTGCCAGTTCAAGGGAGAGGGTCGGGATAGGAAAACTGTTTTTT	-	TRBJ1-4	-	TRBV19
CASSSMTGGYTF	TGTGCCAGCAGCTCAATGACAGGCGGCTACACCTTC	-	TRBJ1-2	-	TRBV27
CSARRVAGPYNEQFF	TGCAGTGCTAGAAGGGTTGCGGGACCCTACAATGAGCAGTTCTTC	few	TRBJ2-1	-	TRBV20-1
CSASFRGRGQETQYF	TGCAGTGCTAGTTTCAGGGGGAGAGGGCAAGAGACCCAGTACTTC	few	TRBJ2-5	TRBD1	TRBV20-1
CASSREGAGSQFF	TGTGCCAGCAGTCGCGAGGGGGCGGGGTCCCAGTTCTTC	-	TRBJ2-1	-	TRBV7-9
CASSLDLDIETQYF	TGTGCCAGCAGCCTGGACCTAGATATTGAGACCCAGTACTTC	once	TRBJ2-5	-	TRBV3-1
CASSYNPPTIGEQYF	TGTGCCAGCAGTTACAATCCCCCCACGATCGGGGAGCAGTACTTC	few	TRBJ2-7	-	TRBV6-5
CATSESLGRTQGEQFF	TGTGCCACCAGTGAATCACTAGGGCGCACACAGGGGGAGCAGTTCTTC	few	TRBJ2-1	TRBD1	TRBV24-1
CSVEQVADTQYF	TGCAGCGTTGAGCAGGTGGCAGATACGCAGTATTTT	-	TRBJ2-3	-	TRBV29-1
CATSRDLKHQETQYF	TGTGCCACCAGCAGAGATCTAAAGCACCAAGAGACCCAGTACTTC	few	TRBJ2-5	-	TRBV15
CATSVRGNGQETQYF	TGTGCCACCAGTGTTAGAGGGAACGGCCAAGAGACCCAGTACTTC	-	TRBJ2-5	-	TRBV24-1
CSVTGTGWTDTQYF	TGCAGTGTCACCGGGACAGGGTGGACAGATACGCAGTATTTT	-	TRBJ2-3	TRBD1	TRBV20-1
CASSLGQQETQYF	TGTGCCAGCAGTTTAGGGCAGCAAGAGACCCAGTACTTC	many	TRBJ2-5	-	TRBV12-3/TRBV12-4
CASRPGLGAYNEQFF	TGTGCCAGCAGACCGGGACTAGGGGCTTACAATGAGCAGTTCTTC	once	TRBJ2-1	TRBD2	TRBV5-5
CASSPAGTSGRYEQYF	TGTGCCAGCAGTCCCGCCGGGACTAGCGGGAGGTACGAGCAGTACTTC	few	TRBJ2-7	TRBD2	TRBV12-3/TRBV12-4
CSVPDLQGYEQFF	TGCAGCGTTCCGGATCTACAGGGGTATGAGCAGTTCTTC	many	TRBJ2-1	TRBD1	TRBV29-1
CACGQESYEQYF	TGTGCCTGTGGACAGGAGTCCTACGAGCAGTACTTC	many	TRBJ2-7	TRBD1	TRBV28
CSARAGERVAAFF	TGCAGTGCTAGAGCGGGAGAGAGAGTTGCAGCTTTCTTT	-	TRBJ1-1	-	TRBV20-1
CASSQDQSRTGDGYTF	TGTGCCAGCAGCCAAGATCAATCCCGCACAGGGGATGGCTACACCTTC	many	TRBJ1-2	TRBD1	TRBV4-2
CSATDSNQETQYF	TGCAGTGCAACCGACAGTAATCAAGAGACCCAGTACTTC	few	TRBJ2-5	-	TRBV20-1
CASSSRQGDGYTF	TGTGCCAGCAGTTCTCGACAGGGAGATGGCTACACCTTC	few	TRBJ1-2	TRBD1	TRBV2
CASSYQLEAFF	TGTGCCAGCAGCTACCAGCTTGAAGCTTTCTTT	-	TRBJ1-1	-	TRBV7-9
CASSLEGGQRNYGYTF	TGCGCCAGCAGCTTGGAAGGTGGGCAGCGCAACTATGGCTACACCTTC	few	TRBJ1-2	-	TRBV5-1
CASSLRGGGPYNEQFF	TGTGCCAGCAGTTTACGTGGCGGGGGACCTTACAATGAGCAGTTCTTC	few	TRBJ2-1	TRBD2	TRBV27
CSATFSNNEQFF	TGCAGTGCTACGTTTTCAAACAATGAGCAGTTCTTC	few	TRBJ2-1	-	TRBV20-1
CASSPRTGPEKLFF	TGCGCCAGCAGCCCGAGGACAGGGCCTGAAAAACTGTTTTTT	few	TRBJ1-4	TRBD1	TRBV5-1
CASSYSTGLSGELFF	TGTGCCAGCAGTTACTCGACAGGGTTGTCCGGGGAGCTGTTTTTT	-	TRBJ2-2	TRBD1	TRBV6-5
CASSPGLAGGPMTDTQYF	TGCGCCAGCAGCCCTGGACTAGCGGGAGGGCCGATGACAGATACGCAGTATTTT	-	TRBJ2-3	TRBD2	TRBV5-1
CAISESYVTGGNEQFF	TGTGCCATCAGTGAGTCGTACGTGACTGGGGGCAATGAGCAGTTCTTC	-	TRBJ2-1	-	TRBV10-3
CASRGTSGNYEQYF	TGTGCCAGCCGCGGGACTAGCGGGAACTACGAGCAGTACTTC	-	TRBJ2-7	TRBD2	TRBV3-1
CASSQGLGFMFF	TGTGCCAGCAGCCAGGGACTAGGGTTCATGTTCTTC	-	TRBJ2-1	TRBD2	TRBV3-1
CASGNRARKVEQYF	TGTGCCAGCGGAAACAGGGCACGGAAGGTGGAGCAGTACTTC	-	TRBJ2-7	-	TRBV27
CSFKGWLEQFF	TGCAGCTTCAAAGGGTGGTTGGAGCAGTTCTTC	-	TRBJ2-1	-	TRBV29-1
CSVDLPGLALETQYF	TGCAGCGTTGACCTTCCTGGGCTAGCCCTAGAGACCCAGTACTTC	few	TRBJ2-5	-	TRBV29-1
CSAEAAVGNSPLHF	TGCAGTGCGGAGGCAGCGGTGGGTAATTCACCCCTCCACTTT	-	TRBJ1-6	-	TRBV20-1
CASSDTSTGTSGSNTQYF	TGCGCCAGCAGTGACACCTCTACCGGGACTAGCGGGAGCAATACGCAGTATTTT	-	TRBJ2-3	TRBD2	TRBV10-1
CSASAGVGPSYEQYF	TGCAGTGCTTCAGCGGGAGTCGGTCCCTCCTACGAGCAGTACTTC	few	TRBJ2-7	TRBD2	TRBV20-1
CASTRTRVLYF	TGTGCCAGCACCCGGACTAGGGTGCTGTACTTC	once	TRBJ2-7	TRBD2	TRBV28
CASSPSTPTGELFF	TGTGCCAGCAGCCCATCAACACCGACAGGGGAGCTGTTTTTT	-	TRBJ2-2	-	TRBV3-1